The clone carrying this T cell receptor (beta chain) was found once. Its antigen is as yet unknown. TCRdb passed the 5' RACE reads through MiXCR, listing each CDR3 protein once. The sample holds approximately 200,000 distinct CDR3 sequences, 9.5% to 15% seen once. The data were obtained in a study of CD8 T cells in ankylosing spondylitis. Study findings and constraints: As reported, disease-linked clones showed significant enrichment in matched ankylosing spondylitis synovial fluid.

Per germline, CDR1 GTSNPN and CDR2 SVGIG (reference sequence). The CDR3 totals 17 residues. The J segment lost 6 bases and the V segment lost 0 bases, leaving 11 bases of the junction unmatched. Sequencing input: blood, either unsorted or a sorted T cell fraction (not recorded which). The receptor's source is a male donor with ankylosing spondylitis or in good health (not recorded which). V and J are TRBV30 and TRBJ1-1, with TRBD1 matching 12 bases. In DNA, the CDR3 is TGTGCCTGGAGTGTACGTTGGGACAGGGGGCCTCTAGCTGAAGCTTTCTTT. It codes for CAWSVRWDRGPLAEAFF.